What follows are 3 T cell receptor beta chains derived from one specimen sequenced in a study of blood T cell repertoires in COVID-19. Measured with immunoSEQ multiplex PCR; TCRdb has only the in-frame clones, and not every one. The data show fewer than 90,000 clones, with approximately 73% seen just once and 14% to 15% held by the top ten. The sequenced sample was peripheral blood. The receptors were sampled from a man in his sixties with COVID-19, enrolled during active disease.

The chain employs TRBV6-5 and TRBJ2-5, with D uncertain. Germline lookup yields CDR1 MNHEY and CDR2 SVGAGI. This CDR3 has 14 residues. The ends were cut back, 0 bases at V and 5 bases at J, with 10 bases in the middle. In nucleotides, the CDR3 is TGTGCCAGCAGTTACTCGGGTAGCAAGGAGACCCAGTACTTC. It codes for CASSYSGSKETQYF.

The chain joins TRBV24-1 to TRBJ2-4; 12 positions match TRBD1. Trimming at V came to 3 bases and at J to 1 base, leaving 3 bases not matched to a gene. The CDR3 has 17 residues. Germline CDR1 reads KGHDR; CDR2 reads SFDVKD. CDR3 nucleotides: TGTGCCACCAGTGATGGGACAGGGGGCTTCGCCAAAAACATTCAGTACTTC. This translates into CATSDGTGGFAKNIQYF.

This chain connects TRBV29-1 to TRBJ2-3; 7 bases map to TRBD2. This CDR3 has 14 residues. V trimming: 8 bases; J trimming: 3 bases; junction bases outside the gene matches: 11. Germline V gene data show CDR1 as SQVTM and CDR2 as ANQGSEA. The CDR3, as DNA: TGCAGCCTGTATGGGGGGGGAGATACAGATACGCAGTATTTT. Protein: CSLYGGGDTDTQYF.